A single sample is the source of the 9 T cell receptor beta chains below, sequenced in a study of T cell responses to AZD1222 COVID-19 vaccine (dated by TCRdb to about 2021). This specimen's time point label, interpreted: baseline before first vaccination. Library construction relied on the immunoSEQ multiplex PCR assay. Here the immuneACCESS table is served through TCRdb, limited to in-frame sequences with V and J called. Missing clones are a known gap in these copies; in checked studies unresolved V genes cover under half, and the rest lacks a known reason. This sample is represented by roughly 100,000 clones; around nine tenths of them were singletons. About 2.5% of the sample lies in the top ten. The material was peripheral blood, obtained on day 0 of AZD1222 vaccination. The receptors come from an adult in good health.

The V call is TRBV10-2, the J call TRBJ1-4; a possible D gene is TRBD1 (5 bases). The CDR3 runs 13 residues. The germline V gene has CDR1 WSHSY and CDR2 SAAADI. V dropped 7 bases and J dropped 7 bases, with 13 bases sitting between them. CDR3: CASTRGEGEKLFF. CDR3 in DNA: TGCGCCAGCACTCGGGGGGAAGGTGAAAAACTGTTTTTT.

V is TRBV19 and J is TRBJ1-3, with D tentatively TRBD1 (6 bases). This CDR3 has 13 residues. Per germline, CDR1 LNHDA and CDR2 SQIVND (reference sequence). Trimming shortened V by 5 bases and J by 7 bases, and 12 bases separated the two germline ends. This chain's CDR3 is CASSGSRGNTIYF. For the CDR3, the DNA is TGTGCCAGTAGTGGGAGCAGGGGTAACACCATATATTTT.

The V gene is TRBV5-1, the J gene TRBJ2-7; 8 nucleotides align to TRBD2. The V segment lost 0 bases and the J segment 2 bases; nucleotides outside the gene matches: 7. Germline CDR1 and CDR2: SGHRS and YFSETQ. CDR3 length equals 16 residues. CDR3 nucleotides: TGCGCCAGCAGCTTGGCCCCGGGAGGGGGTGCCTACGAGCAGTACTTC. Protein product: CASSLAPGGGAYEQYF.

This chain connects TRBV11-2 to TRBJ2-3, with TRBD1 matching over 7 bases. This CDR3 is built from 15 residues. Trimming cost V 1 base and J 2 bases; bases outside gene matches: 3. The germline CDR1 and CDR2 sequences are SGHAT and FQNNGV. In DNA form, the CDR3 reads TGTGCCAGCAGCTTAGGGACAGGCGACACAGATACGCAGTATTTT. This sequence encodes CASSLGTGDTDTQYF.

This chain links TRBV6-5 with TRBJ1-5, with unresolved D. Germline V lookup: CDR1 MNHEY, CDR2 SVGAGI. This CDR3 is built from 15 residues. With 6 bases removed from V and 2 bases from J, the gap between germline ends came to 14 bases. This CDR3 reads CASSRTGQGNQPQHF. The CDR3 DNA reads TGTGCCAGCAGCCGGACCGGCCAGGGCAATCAGCCCCAGCATTTT.

The chain uses TRBV21-1 and TRBJ2-3; the table's D call, TRBD2, has no DNA check behind it. TRBV21-1 corresponds to a pseudogene. The length of the CDR3 is 17 residues. The CDR3 DNA sequence: TGTGCCAGCAGCACCAAAGGGGTTCGAGGAGGGTCAGATACGCAGTATTTT. It yields the protein CASSTKGVRGGSDTQYF.

The CDR3 here is CASSVNRELFNEQYF. CDR3 in DNA: TGTGCCAGCAGCGTAAACCGGGAGTTGTTTAACGAGCAGTACTTC. The chain links TRBV7-2 to TRBJ2-7; the D gene is possibly TRBD2 (6 bases). This CDR3 is built from 15 residues. The V gene's germline CDR1 is SGHTA and CDR2 FQGNSA. V lost 5 bases to trimming and J lost 5 bases, with 19 bases between them.

The genes are TRBV7-2 and TRBJ2-7, with 9 nucleotides matching TRBD2. Germline V CDR1 and CDR2: SGHTA, FQGNSA. CDR3 length: 16 amino acids. The ends lost 2 bases at V and 0 bases at J; junction bases unmatched: 5. CDR3 residues: CASSLRAGGSSYEQYF. The CDR3 DNA reads TGTGCCAGCAGCTTAAGGGCGGGGGGGAGCTCCTACGAGCAGTACTTC.

The chain has TRBV5-1 and TRBJ1-6; 10 bases are a match to TRBD1. The germline V gene encodes CDR1 SGHRS and CDR2 YFSETQ. With V trimmed by 3 bases and J by 9 bases, 6 bases remained unmatched. The CDR3 covers 15 residues. This CDR3 is CASSYRTGGSSPLHF. CDR3 bases: TGCGCCAGCAGCTACCGGACAGGGGGAAGTTCACCCCTCCACTTT.